The 28 T cell receptor beta chains listed next were all sequenced from one sample in a study of OX40 agonist ivuxolimab in advanced cancers. Profiling relied on immunoSEQ multiplex PCR, and the TCRdb table lists in-frame clones only, not all of them. The sample contains around 55,000 clones, approximately 86% of which appear only once. The sequences come from CD4+ or CD8+ T cells sorted from blood, collected in a trial of the OX40 agonist ivuxolimab. The receptor source for this set is an adult with an advanced solid tumor such as melanoma, head and neck, liver or kidney cancer.

This chain connects TRBV5-1 to TRBJ2-1, with D uncertain. The germline V gene encodes CDR1 SGHRS and CDR2 YFSETQ. This CDR3 contains 14 residues. V lost 2 bases, J lost 7 bases, and 13 bases lay in between. For the CDR3, the DNA is TGCGCCAGCAGCTTAACGACCCCGCTTAATGAGCAGTTCTTC. This translates into CASSLTTPLNEQFF.

The chain couples TRBV5-4 to TRBJ2-7; 9 nucleotides agree with TRBD1. Trimming took 5 bases from V and 3 from J; bases not matched to a gene: 9. Germline-derived CDR1 and CDR2 are SGHNT and YYREEE (reference sequence). The CDR3 is 15 amino acids. CDR3 sequence (DNA): TGTGCCAGCAGTCCCGCGGGACAGGGCATCTACGAGCAGTACTTC. This codes for CASSPAGQGIYEQYF.

This clone was seen only once. The rearrangement joins TRBV27 to TRBJ2-2; D not certain. CDR1 MNHEY and CDR2 SMNVEV come from the germline V gene (reference sequence). Trimming cost V 5 bases and J 3 bases, with 13 bases left between them. CDR3 length equals 15 residues. The chain's CDR3 is CASSPTDSYTGELFF. As DNA, the CDR3 is TGTGCCAGCAGTCCCACCGACTCGTACACCGGGGAGCTGTTTTTT.

The rearrangement links TRBV6-6 to TRBJ1-2, with D maybe TRBD1 (5 bases). The CDR3 extends over 16 amino acids. Trimming removed 7 bases from V and 5 bases from J, with 23 bases in between. The germline V gene encodes CDR1 MNHNY and CDR2 SVGAGI (reference sequence). In DNA, the CDR3 is TGTGCCAGCAACCCCGGGGCAGCCACTTCGGGGTATGGCTACACCTTC. It encodes CASNPGAATSGYGYTF.

This clone turned up a few times. This chain links TRBV10-3 with TRBJ1-3; possibly TRBD1 for D (5 bases). Germline values: CDR1 ENHRY, CDR2 SYGVKD. V was shortened by 6 bases and J by 2 bases, with 11 bases between the two germline ends. The CDR3 consists of 14 residues. The CDR3 here is CAIRSGAPGNTIYF. CDR3 in DNA: TGTGCCATCAGATCCGGGGCCCCTGGAAACACCATATATTTT.

The chain combines TRBV9 with TRBJ2-3, with TRBD1 matching over 8 bases. The trim removed 0 bases at V and 11 bases at J, leaving 5 bases unmatched. Germline assignment: CDR1 SGDLS and CDR2 YYNGEE. This CDR3 has 13 amino acids. In nucleotides, the CDR3 is TGTGCCAGCAGCGTAGTGCGGACAGGGATGCAGTATTTT. Its translation is CASSVVRTGMQYF.

The chain joins TRBV11-2 to TRBJ2-7, with a possible D match to TRBD2 (6 bases). V was clipped by 5 bases and J by 3 bases, with 8 bases between them. This CDR3 spans 12 amino acids. The germline gives CDR1 SGHAT, CDR2 FQNNGV. CDR3 sequence: CASSGGYYEQYF. CDR3 bases: TGTGCCAGCAGCGGAGGGTACTACGAGCAGTACTTC.

Notes on this clone: Other DNA sequences within the sample encode an identical CDR3. V usage is TRBV25-1 and J usage is TRBJ2-2; 8 nucleotides agree with TRBD2. This CDR3 comprises 15 residues. Unmatched junction bases numbered 3, after V lost 3 bases and J lost 3 bases. CDR1 is MGHDK and CDR2 is SYGVNS in the germline V gene. CDR3 amino acids: CASSDNGRDTGELFF. The CDR3 DNA follows: TGTGCCAGCAGTGATAACGGGAGGGACACCGGGGAGCTGTTTTTT.

V usage is TRBV7-9 and J usage is TRBJ2-3; D remains unclear. The CDR3 runs 12 residues. From germline, CDR1 is SEHNR and CDR2 FQNEAQ (reference sequence). V was shortened by 0 bases and J by 6 bases, with 4 bases between the two germline ends. CDR3 protein: CASSLATDTQYF. CDR3 bases: TGTGCCAGCAGCTTAGCGACTGATACGCAGTATTTT.

This clone was picked up a small number of times. This chain uses TRBV19 with TRBJ1-5, with D unclear. Looked up from germline, CDR1 is LNHDA and CDR2 is SQIVND (reference sequence). This CDR3 is 12 amino acids long. With 4 bases removed from V and 6 bases from J, the gap between germline ends came to 7 bases. CDR3: CASSTGFQPQHF. The CDR3 region has the DNA TGTGCCAGTAGTACCGGGTTTCAGCCCCAGCATTTT.

The gene calls are TRBV5-8 and TRBJ2-1; 7 nucleotides agree with TRBD1. Germline V gene lookup returns CDR1 SGHTS and CDR2 YDEGEE. This CDR3 spans 18 amino acids. After removal of 5 bases from V and 0 bases from J, the junction contained 14 bases not matched to a gene. Here the CDR3 reads CASRRGLALMLSYNEQFF. The CDR3 DNA sequence: TGTGCCAGCAGGAGGGGGCTAGCCCTGATGCTCTCCTACAATGAGCAGTTCTTC.

The rearrangement joins TRBV28 to TRBJ1-4; D remains ambiguous. Trimming took off 7 bases at V and 5 bases at J, with 11 bases between the two ends. This CDR3 region has 13 residues. From germline, CDR1 is MDHEN and CDR2 SYDVKM. The chain's CDR3 is CASKDSRNEKLFF. The CDR3 nucleotides are TGTGCCAGCAAAGACTCGAGGAATGAAAAACTGTTTTTT.

For this clone: One end of the junction fails to match germline, which may point to a read error. This chain joins TRBV7-2 and TRBJ2-3; 7 positions match TRBD2. The CDR3 runs to 14 residues. Germline V CDR1 and CDR2: SGHTA, FQGNSA. In DNA form, the CDR3 reads TGTGCCAGCAGCCTAGCGGCTAACACAGATACGCAGTATTTT. This translates into CASSLAANTDTQYF.

The rearrangement links TRBV14 to TRBJ2-7; 10 bases are shared with TRBD1. In germline, CDR1 is SGHDN, CDR2 FVKESK. CDR3 length: 14 residues. With V trimmed by 4 bases and J by 4 bases, 4 bases remained unmatched. The DNA of the CDR3 is TGTGCCAGCAGCCCCGGGACAGGGGTTTACGAGCAGTACTTC. Its protein is CASSPGTGVYEQYF.

The V and J genes are TRBV9 and TRBJ1-5, with D possibly matching TRBD1 (6 bases). The V end lost 1 base, the J end lost 1 base, and 6 bases lay between the germline ends. CDR1 SGDLS and CDR2 YYNGEE come from the germline V gene. The CDR3 has 14 residues. The CDR3 here is CASSVTGSNQPQHF. CDR3 nucleotide sequence: TGTGCCAGCAGCGTAACAGGGAGCAATCAGCCCCAGCATTTT.

The chain links TRBV7-3 to TRBJ2-6; the D gene is possibly TRBD2 (6 bases). V shed 5 bases and J shed 5 bases, with 25 bases lying between them. Germline CDR1 reads SGHTA; CDR2 reads FQGTGA. The CDR3 is 19 amino acids. In DNA form, the CDR3 reads TGTGCCAGCAGCCAACGCGGGGAGTCCCCCGGGTCCAGGGCCAACGTCCTGACTTTC. It codes for CASSQRGESPGSRANVLTF.

This sequence joins TRBV7-9 and TRBJ1-1, with TRBD1 matching 10 bases. Germline trimming cut 5 bases from V and 7 bases from J; bases unmatched to any gene: 7. This CDR3 has 14 amino acids. Germline CDR1 SEHNR, CDR2 FQNEAQ (reference sequence). CDR3 region: CASSPRQGAIEAFF. The CDR3 DNA reads as TGTGCCAGCAGCCCGAGACAGGGGGCCATTGAAGCTTTCTTT. The whole variable domain, remainder taken from reference TRBV7-9 and TRBJ1-1, is DTGVSQNPRHKITKRGQNVTFRCDPISEHNRLYWYRQTLGQGPEFLTYFQNEAQLEKSRLLSDRFSAERPKGSFSTLEIQRTEQGDSAMYLCASSPRQGAIEAFFGQGTRLTVV.

The V call is TRBV6-4, the J call TRBJ2-1, with D perhaps TRBD2 (6 bases). The length of the CDR3 is 16 residues. V was clipped by 0 bases and J by 3 bases, with 12 bases between them. The germline CDR1 and CDR2 sequences are MRHNA and SNTAGT. The DNA for the CDR3 is TGTGCCAGCAGTGACTCCGGGACTGGGGGCTACAATGAGCAGTTCTTC. Its protein is CASSDSGTGGYNEQFF.

The chain uses TRBV19 and TRBJ1-1, with 8 positions matching TRBD1. Trimming removed 0 bases from V and 6 bases from J; junction bases left unmatched: 9. CDR1 LNHDA and CDR2 SQIVND come from the germline V gene (reference sequence). The CDR3 contains 16 residues. In nucleotides, the CDR3 is TGTGCCAGTAGTATAGATGGGGACAGGTTAAAGCCTGAAGCTTTCTTT. Its protein is CASSIDGDRLKPEAFF. Looking up the rest from reference TRBV19 and TRBJ1-1 gives the full variable domain: DGGITQSPKYLFRKEGQNVTLSCEQNLNHDAMYWYRQDPGQGLRLIYYSQIVNDFQKGDIAEGYSVSREKKESFPLTVTSAQKNPTAFYLCASSIDGDRLKPEAFFGQGTRLTVV.

The CDR3 sequence: CATSRDLWAMDSSGSRFF. The CDR3 nucleotides are TGTGCCACCAGCAGAGATTTATGGGCCATGGACAGTAGCGGGAGTAGGTTCTTC. The chain carries TRBV15 and TRBJ2-1; 9 bases align to TRBD2. V lost 0 bases, J lost 15 bases, and 21 bases stayed unmatched. Germline V gene data show CDR1 as LNHNV and CDR2 as YYDKDF (reference sequence). The CDR3 runs 18 residues.

About this clone itself: One junction end does not reproduce the germline sequence, and a read error may be involved. This rearrangement joins TRBV7-7 to TRBJ2-5; D perhaps matches TRBD2 (7 bases). Germline assignment: CDR1 SSHAT and CDR2 FNYEAQ (reference sequence). This CDR3 has 14 amino acids. The CDR3: CASSLGGGWETQYF. The CDR3 DNA is TGTGCTAGCAGCTTAGGCGGGGGCTGGGAGACCCAGTACTTC.

The chain combines TRBV2 with TRBJ1-5; D might be TRBD1 (6 bases). CDR1 and CDR2 (germline): SNHLY, FYNNEI. Trimming cost V 6 bases and J 7 bases, with 13 bases left between them. The CDR3 contains 13 residues. CDR3 sequence reads: CASRDTGPQPQHF. CDR3 sequence (DNA): TGTGCCAGCAGAGATACAGGGCCACAGCCCCAGCATTTT.

This chain uses TRBV6-1 with TRBJ1-1; D uncertain. V lost 3 bases and J 11 bases, leaving 16 bases between the germline ends. The germline V gene has CDR1 MNHNS and CDR2 SASEGT. The CDR3 has 13 amino acids. CDR3 region: CASSEWDRGYAFF. DNA of the CDR3: TGTGCCAGCAGTGAGTGGGATCGAGGGTATGCTTTCTTT.

The rearrangement uses TRBV9 and TRBJ1-1; D not certain. The length of the CDR3 is 14 residues. Trimming cost V 0 bases and J 0 bases, with 6 bases left between them. CDR1 SGDLS and CDR2 YYNGEE come from the germline V gene. DNA of the CDR3: TGTGCCAGCAGCGTAGCAACCCTGAACACTGAAGCTTTCTTT. Protein sequence: CASSVATLNTEAFF. The full variable domain, rest sourced from reference TRBV9 and TRBJ1-1, is DSGVTQTPKHLITATGQRVTLRCSPRSGDLSVYWYQQSLDQGLQFLIQYYNGEERAKGNILERFSAQQFPDLHSELNLSSLELGDSALYFCASSVATLNTEAFFGQGTRLTVV.

The chain couples TRBV5-1 to TRBJ2-7, with 9 bases matching TRBD1. Germline trimming cut 4 bases from V and 5 bases from J; bases unmatched to any gene: 10. The CDR3 is 15 amino acids. Germline V lookup: CDR1 SGHRS, CDR2 YFSETQ. This CDR3 reads CASSKGTGPGNEQYF. CDR3 nucleotides: TGCGCCAGCAGCAAGGGGACAGGGCCGGGGAACGAGCAGTACTTC.

The V and J genes are TRBV10-3 and TRBJ1-2; TRBD1 matches at 7 bases. The CDR3 has 14 residues. V shed 3 bases, J shed 13 bases, and the junction held 14 bases outside the gene matches. In germline, CDR1 is ENHRY, CDR2 SYGVKD. DNA for the CDR3: TGTGCCATCAGTGACTCCCAGGGGGGGGCGGCTCCCACCTTC. Protein: CAISDSQGGAAPTF.

The J gene is TRBJ1-1, the V gene TRBV19; 9 bases match TRBD1. This CDR3 has 14 residues. Unmatched junction bases numbered 10, after V lost 8 bases and J lost 6 bases. In germline, CDR1 is LNHDA, CDR2 SQIVND (reference sequence). The CDR3 spells CASEGGQGWAEAFF. DNA for the CDR3: TGTGCCAGTGAAGGGGGACAGGGATGGGCTGAAGCTTTCTTT. The complete variable domain, with remaining parts taken from reference TRBV19 and TRBJ1-1, reads DGGITQSPKYLFRKEGQNVTLSCEQNLNHDAMYWYRQDPGQGLRLIYYSQIVNDFQKGDIAEGYSVSREKKESFPLTVTSAQKNPTAFYLCASEGGQGWAEAFFGQGTRLTVV.

The V call is TRBV4-1, the J call TRBJ2-1; 7 nucleotides line up with TRBD1. Germline CDR1 MGHRA, CDR2 YSYEKL. Trimming at V came to 5 bases and at J to 2 bases, leaving 18 bases not matched to a gene. The CDR3 has 19 amino acids. The CDR3 is CASSAGQRRQGVPYNEQFF. The CDR3, as DNA: TGCGCCAGCAGCGCCGGACAGCGGAGACAGGGAGTACCCTACAATGAGCAGTTCTTC.